This T cell receptor beta chain originates from a study of shared clonotypes between healthy human individuals. Study context: The study enrolled two women and three men aged 18 to 49.

Germline V gene data show CDR1 as MDHEN and CDR2 as SYDVKM. With 8 bases removed from V and 4 bases from J, the gap between germline ends came to 18 bases. This CDR3 spans 14 amino acids. The method was immunoSEQ multiplex PCR; TCRdb's version includes in-frame clones alone and lacks a portion of them. The data hold 1.5 million to 1.9 million clones, with around 98% observed a single time. Of note for this clone: The antigen remains undetermined.

Findings of the study overall: Researchers found naive subsets generally carried larger estimated richness than memory subsets. Only a few donors were included, so the genetic and exposure-history diversity represented was limited.

This chain joins TRBV28 and TRBJ2-7; D remains ambiguous. Sequencing used naive CD4+ T cells sorted from blood. Subset noted: CD45RA+ positively selected. This receptor was taken from a man between 25 and 39 years old in good health. The CDR3 nucleotides read TGTGCCAGCGAGAGTGCTACCGCGAGGTACGAGCAGTACTTC. Translation: CASESATARYEQYF.